This TCR beta chain was obtained from a study of blood T cell repertoires in COVID-19 (dated by TCRdb to the early 2020s). Background for the entire study: Samples covering the acute and convalescent phases of COVID-19 were provided by collaborators in the United States, Italy and Spain. A freely available public database, intended as a resource for researchers studying the immune response to SARS-CoV-2, is where the repertoires were released. The material from the prospective study consisted of cDNA or gDNA derived from T cells, B-cell-depleted T cells, or PBMCs. The samples were drawn from the first 160 participants of the ongoing ImmuneRACE study and from some 1,300 subjects provided by 6 global collaborators. The dataset comprised deeply sampled blood TCRbeta repertoires from subjects exposed to, actively infected with, or recovered from COVID-19. The sample metadata nearly always contained a de-identified subject ID, COVID-19 status, age in years and sex. Where available, HLA class I and class II types were obtained from metadata supplied by the sample provider rather than from assay-based typing. Paper-wide results and their limitations: How much clinical and demographic metadata was included differed by source and by participant, and the metadata was provided uncurated.

Details on this clone: Its antigen is not yet known. No much larger clone is present one base from it, and per-base qualities are unavailable.

From the cysteine through the phenylalanine, the CDR3 covers 16 amino acids. The entry retains the CDR3 DNA only, 48 bases that are in frame from base 1. CDR1 is given as GTSNPN and CDR2 as SVGIG, both from the germline V gene (reference sequence). V and J lose 3 bases and 2 bases, and a span of 20 bases separates them. Each collaborating institution followed its own protocols to collect whole blood in K2EDTA tubes. For TCRbeta analysis, collaborator samples were shipped as frozen whole blood, as isolated PBMCs, or as DNA extracted from either sample type. TCRbeta CDR3 regions were amplified from genomic DNA by means of the immunoSEQ Assay, a bias-controlled multiplex PCR. In the source study's methods: Nucleated cell counts per sample were estimated from amplification of reference gene primers within the assay. To quantify the absolute abundance of each unique TCRbeta CDR3 rearrangement, sequence reads were collapsed and filtered. Productive Simpson clonality was computed per sample as the square root of Simpson's diversity index over productive rearrangements. In its TCRdb copy, this immuneACCESS table keeps in-frame sequences only and misses some clones. Where compared with another copy, unresolved V genes explain less than half of these, and the others have no known cause. The V and J calls and clone size are taken from that table; D and trimming were inferred from the DNA. This sample holds under 30,000 clones; roughly nine tenths were observed only once. Together, the top ten hold approximately 15% of the sample.

Sequenced: peripheral blood. The TCR originated in a man aged 80 or over with acute or convalescent COVID-19. The rearranged segments are TRBV30 and TRBJ2-7, and the D gene may be TRBD1, 6 bases matching. The DNA sequence is given as TGTGCCTGGAGACTACGCCGTACAGGGAGCACCTACGAGCAGTACTTC. Its translation is CAWRLRRTGSTYEQYF.